Described below is a single T cell receptor (beta chain) sequence and its context. These data belong to a study of blood T cell repertoires in COVID-19. On the study more broadly: Samples representing acute and convalescent COVID-19 were sourced from the United States, Italy and Spain. T cells, B-cell-depleted T cells, or PBMCs supplied cDNA or gDNA.

Under the authors' procedure: Scientists estimated how many nucleated cells there were by amplifying reference gene primers. The repertoire was sequenced with immunoSEQ multiplex PCR; TCRdb's copy has only in-frame clones and lacks some. V, J and clone size were drawn from that table, and D and trimming were deduced from the DNA. Of fewer than 200,000 clones in the sample, about 87% were seen once. The CDR3 spans 13 residues. Deletions cut 7 bases from V and 8 bases from J, with 17 bases between. Germline V gene lookup returns CDR1 LNHDA and CDR2 SQIVND (reference sequence). The V call is TRBV19, the J call TRBJ1-2; perhaps TRBD1 as D (5 bases). Sequencing was done on a sample of peripheral blood. This TCR derives from a man in his forties or fifties with active or convalescent COVID-19. The CDR3: CASNRDRSGGYTF. For the CDR3, the DNA is TGTGCCAGTAACCGGGACCGCAGCGGGGGCTACACCTTC.